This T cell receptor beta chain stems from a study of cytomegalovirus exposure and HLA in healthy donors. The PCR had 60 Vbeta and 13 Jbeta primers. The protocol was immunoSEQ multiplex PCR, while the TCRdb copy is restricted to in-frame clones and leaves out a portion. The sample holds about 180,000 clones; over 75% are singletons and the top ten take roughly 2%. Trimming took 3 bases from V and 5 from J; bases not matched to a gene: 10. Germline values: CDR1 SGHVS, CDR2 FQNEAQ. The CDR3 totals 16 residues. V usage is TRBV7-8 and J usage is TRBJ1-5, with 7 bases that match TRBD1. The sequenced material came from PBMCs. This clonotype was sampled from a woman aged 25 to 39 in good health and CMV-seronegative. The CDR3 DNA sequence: TGTGCCAGCAGCTTGGACCTCCGGGACAGAGATCAGCCCCAGCATTTT. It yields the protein CASSLDLRDRDQPQHF.